Listed here are 2 T cell receptor beta chains from one sample, sequenced in a study of response to subunit inactivated influenza vaccine. Each CDR3 protein gets one entry after TCRdb re-called the RT-PCR reads with MiXCR. In the table there are around 790,000 distinct CDR3 sequences, around 20% of which are singletons. The source was PBMCs from blood, collected 5 days after vaccination. All receptors come from a man between 45 and 60 years old who received an inactivated influenza vaccine.

Here the CDR3 DNA reads TGTGCCAGCAGCTTAGCGCTCGCTACCGGGGAGCTGTTTTTT. The encoded protein is CASSLALATGELFF. This chain uses TRBV7-2 with TRBJ2-2, with D hard to call. This CDR3 is built from 14 residues. The germline gives CDR1 SGHTA, CDR2 FQGNSA. V was shortened by 0 bases and J by 5 bases, with 7 bases between the two germline ends.

V usage is TRBV3-1 and J usage is TRBJ2-7; D is ambiguous. The CDR3 length is 13 residues. V shed 3 bases and J shed 2 bases, with 8 bases lying between them. CDR1 is LGHDT, CDR2 YNNKEL, per germline (reference sequence). CDR3 in amino acids: CASSHLLAYEQYF. The CDR3 bases are TGTGCCAGCAGCCACCTTTTAGCCTACGAGCAGTACTTC.